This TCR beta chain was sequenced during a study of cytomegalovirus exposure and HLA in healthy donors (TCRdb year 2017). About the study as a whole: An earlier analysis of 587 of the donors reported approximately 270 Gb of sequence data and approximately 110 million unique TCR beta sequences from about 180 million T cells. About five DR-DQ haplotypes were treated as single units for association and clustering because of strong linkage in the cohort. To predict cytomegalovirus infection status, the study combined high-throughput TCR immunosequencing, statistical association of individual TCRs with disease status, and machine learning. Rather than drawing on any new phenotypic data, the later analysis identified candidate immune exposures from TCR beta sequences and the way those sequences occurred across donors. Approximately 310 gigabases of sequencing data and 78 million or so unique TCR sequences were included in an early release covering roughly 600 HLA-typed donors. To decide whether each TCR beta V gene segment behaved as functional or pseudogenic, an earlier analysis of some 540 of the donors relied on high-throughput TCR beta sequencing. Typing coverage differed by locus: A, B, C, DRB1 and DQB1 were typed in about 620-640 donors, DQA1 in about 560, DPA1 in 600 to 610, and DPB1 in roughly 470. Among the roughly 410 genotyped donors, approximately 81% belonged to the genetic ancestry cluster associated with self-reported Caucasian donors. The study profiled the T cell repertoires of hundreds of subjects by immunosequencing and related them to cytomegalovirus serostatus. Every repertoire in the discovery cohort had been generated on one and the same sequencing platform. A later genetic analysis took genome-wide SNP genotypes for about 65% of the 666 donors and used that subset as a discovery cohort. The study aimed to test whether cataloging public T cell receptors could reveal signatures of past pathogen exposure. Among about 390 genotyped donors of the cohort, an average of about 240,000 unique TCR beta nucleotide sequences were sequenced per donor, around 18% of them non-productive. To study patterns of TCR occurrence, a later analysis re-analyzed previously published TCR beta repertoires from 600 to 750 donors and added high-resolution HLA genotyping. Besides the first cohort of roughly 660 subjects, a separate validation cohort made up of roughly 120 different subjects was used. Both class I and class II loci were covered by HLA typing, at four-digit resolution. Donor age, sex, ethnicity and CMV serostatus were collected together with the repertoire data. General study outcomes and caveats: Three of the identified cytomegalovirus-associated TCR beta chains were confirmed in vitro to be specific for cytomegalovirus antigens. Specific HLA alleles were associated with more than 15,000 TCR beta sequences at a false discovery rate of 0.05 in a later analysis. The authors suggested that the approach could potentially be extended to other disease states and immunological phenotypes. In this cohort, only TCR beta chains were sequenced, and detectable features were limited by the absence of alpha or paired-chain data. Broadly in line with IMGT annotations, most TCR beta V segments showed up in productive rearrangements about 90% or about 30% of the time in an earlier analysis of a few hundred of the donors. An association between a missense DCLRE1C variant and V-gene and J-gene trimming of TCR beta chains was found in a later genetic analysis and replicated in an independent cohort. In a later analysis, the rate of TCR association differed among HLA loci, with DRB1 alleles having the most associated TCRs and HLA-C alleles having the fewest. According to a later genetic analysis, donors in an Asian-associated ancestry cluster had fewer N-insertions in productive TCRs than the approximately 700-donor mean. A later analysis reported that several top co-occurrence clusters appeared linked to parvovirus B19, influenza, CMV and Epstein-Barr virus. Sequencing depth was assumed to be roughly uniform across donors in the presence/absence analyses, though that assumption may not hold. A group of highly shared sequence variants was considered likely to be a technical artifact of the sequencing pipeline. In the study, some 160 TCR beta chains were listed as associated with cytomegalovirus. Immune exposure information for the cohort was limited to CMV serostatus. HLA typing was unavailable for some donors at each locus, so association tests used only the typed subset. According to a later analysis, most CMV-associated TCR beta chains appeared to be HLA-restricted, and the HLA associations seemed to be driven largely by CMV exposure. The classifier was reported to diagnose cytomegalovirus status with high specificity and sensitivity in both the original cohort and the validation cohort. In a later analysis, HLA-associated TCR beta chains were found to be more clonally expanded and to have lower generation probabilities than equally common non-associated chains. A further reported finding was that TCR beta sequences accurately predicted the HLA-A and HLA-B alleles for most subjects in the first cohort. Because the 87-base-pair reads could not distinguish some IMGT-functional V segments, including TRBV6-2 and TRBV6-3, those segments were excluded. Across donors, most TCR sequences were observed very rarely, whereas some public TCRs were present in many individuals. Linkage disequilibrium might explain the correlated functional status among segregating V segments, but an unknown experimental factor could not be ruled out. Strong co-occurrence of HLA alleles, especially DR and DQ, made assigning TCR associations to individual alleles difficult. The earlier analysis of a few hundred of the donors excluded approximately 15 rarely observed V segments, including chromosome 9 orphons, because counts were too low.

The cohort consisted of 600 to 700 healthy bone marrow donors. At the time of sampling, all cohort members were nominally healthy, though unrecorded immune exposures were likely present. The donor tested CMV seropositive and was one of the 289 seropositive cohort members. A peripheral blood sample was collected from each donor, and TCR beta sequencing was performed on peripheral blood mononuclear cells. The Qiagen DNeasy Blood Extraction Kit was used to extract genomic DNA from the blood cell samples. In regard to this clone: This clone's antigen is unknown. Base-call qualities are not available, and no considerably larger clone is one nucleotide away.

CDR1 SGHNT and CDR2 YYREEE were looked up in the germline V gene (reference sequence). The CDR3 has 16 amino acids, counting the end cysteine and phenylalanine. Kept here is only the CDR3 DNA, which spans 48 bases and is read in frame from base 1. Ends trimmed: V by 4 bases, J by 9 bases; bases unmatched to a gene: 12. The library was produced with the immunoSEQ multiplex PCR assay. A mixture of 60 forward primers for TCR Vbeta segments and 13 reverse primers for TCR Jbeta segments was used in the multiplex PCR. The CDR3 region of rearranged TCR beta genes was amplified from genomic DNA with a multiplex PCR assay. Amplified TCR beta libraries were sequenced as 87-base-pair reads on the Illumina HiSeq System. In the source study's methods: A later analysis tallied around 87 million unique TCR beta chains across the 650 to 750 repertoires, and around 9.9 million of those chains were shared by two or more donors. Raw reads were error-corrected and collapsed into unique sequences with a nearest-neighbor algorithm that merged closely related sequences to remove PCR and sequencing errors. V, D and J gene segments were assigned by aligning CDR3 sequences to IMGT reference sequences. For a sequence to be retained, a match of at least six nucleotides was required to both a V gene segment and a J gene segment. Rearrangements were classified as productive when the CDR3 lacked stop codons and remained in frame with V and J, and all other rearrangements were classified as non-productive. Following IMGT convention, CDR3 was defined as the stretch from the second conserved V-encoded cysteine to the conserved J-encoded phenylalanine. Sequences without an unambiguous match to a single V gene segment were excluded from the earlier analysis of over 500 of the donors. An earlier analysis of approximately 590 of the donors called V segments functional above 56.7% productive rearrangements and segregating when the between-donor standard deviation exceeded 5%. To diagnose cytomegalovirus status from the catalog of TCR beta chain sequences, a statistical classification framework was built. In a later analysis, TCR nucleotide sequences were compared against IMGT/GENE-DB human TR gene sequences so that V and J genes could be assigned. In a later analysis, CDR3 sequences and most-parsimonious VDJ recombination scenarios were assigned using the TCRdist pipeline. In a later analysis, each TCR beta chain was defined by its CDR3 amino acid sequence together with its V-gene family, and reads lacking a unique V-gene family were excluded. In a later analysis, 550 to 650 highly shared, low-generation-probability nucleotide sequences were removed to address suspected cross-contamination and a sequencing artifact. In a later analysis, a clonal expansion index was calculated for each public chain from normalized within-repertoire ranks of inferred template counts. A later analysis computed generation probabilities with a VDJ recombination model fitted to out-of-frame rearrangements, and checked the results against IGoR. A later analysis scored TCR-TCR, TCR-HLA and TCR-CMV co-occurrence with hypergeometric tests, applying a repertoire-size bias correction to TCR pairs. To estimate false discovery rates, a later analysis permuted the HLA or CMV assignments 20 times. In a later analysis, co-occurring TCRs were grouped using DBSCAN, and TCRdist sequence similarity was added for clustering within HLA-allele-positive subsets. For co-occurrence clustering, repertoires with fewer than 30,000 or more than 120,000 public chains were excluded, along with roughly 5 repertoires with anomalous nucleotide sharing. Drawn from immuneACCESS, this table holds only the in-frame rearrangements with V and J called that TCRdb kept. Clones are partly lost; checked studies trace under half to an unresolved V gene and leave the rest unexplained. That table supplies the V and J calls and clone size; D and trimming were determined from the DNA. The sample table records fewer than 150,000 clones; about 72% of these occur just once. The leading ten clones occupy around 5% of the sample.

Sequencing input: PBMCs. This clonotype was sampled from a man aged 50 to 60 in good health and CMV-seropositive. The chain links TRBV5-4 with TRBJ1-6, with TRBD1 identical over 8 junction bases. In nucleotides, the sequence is TGTGCCAGCAGCGAGGACAGGGCAGGAGGAGGTTCACCCCTCCACTTT. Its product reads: CASSEDRAGGGSPLHF. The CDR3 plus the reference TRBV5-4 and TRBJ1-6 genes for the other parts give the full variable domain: ETGVTQSPTHLIKTRGQQVTLRCSSQSGHNTVSWYQQALGQGPQFIFQYYREEENGRGNFPPRFSGLQFPNYSSELNVNALELDDSALYLCASSEDRAGGGSPLHFGNGTRLTVT.